The table lists the clone carrying this T cell receptor (beta chain) with a few counts. Then a second PCR, running about 6 to 11 cycles, was carried out with a sample-barcoded 5' primer and a J-beta primer mix. MiXCR, applied by TCRdb to the 5' RACE reads, yields one record per CDR3 protein. Of around 1,500,000 distinct CDR3 sequences in the sample, around 42% were seen once. This entry is derived from a study of blood T cells in healthy people across ages. Germline V gene data show CDR1 as ENHRY and CDR2 as SYGVKD. J lost 1 base, V lost 6 bases, and 1 base had no gene match. The CDR3 length is 13 residues.

The sequenced sample was blood. This chain uses TRBV10-3 with TRBJ1-1; 8 bases agree with TRBD1. This clonotype originated in a young woman in good health. The CDR3 spells CAIRGQGNTEAFF. CDR3 in DNA: TGTGCCATCAGAGGACAGGGGAACACTGAAGCTTTCTTT.